This T cell receptor (beta chain) came from a study of lung T cells in sarcoidosis with Löfgren's syndrome (dated by TCRdb to 2015 to 2018). Looking at the study overall: Sarcoidosis was described as a granulomatous, mainly pulmonary disease marked by CD4+ T cell accumulation in bronchoalveolar lavage fluid. The repertoire analyses concentrated on Lofgren's syndrome patients. Results and caveats for the whole study, not just this receptor: CDR3 motifs in TRAV12-1 and TRBV2 were reported to be shared across several Lofgren's syndrome patients, which suggests public CD4+ TCR repertoires. Compared with control subjects, Lofgren's syndrome patients were reported to have TRAV12-1 and TRBV2 as the most expanded V gene segments. Analysis of alphabeta pairing showed that TRAV12-1 paired preferentially with TRBV2, and the TCRs formed by this pairing showed CDR3 homology. Recognition of a sarcoidosis-associated antigen was only suggested; the antigen itself remained putative and unidentified.

Sequencer: Illumina MiSeq. TCRdb reworked the public reads: Q25 trimming with fastp, MiXCR clone assembly, productive beta chains retained. Every CDR3 protein is listed once, alongside the most common genes and DNA of its rows. A total of 2,000 to 3,000 distinct CDR3 sequences appear in this sample, 25% to 30% of them only once. The ten most abundant clones make up roughly 8.7% of the sample. This clonotype is classified as medium-sized (0.01 to 0.1%). What this receptor recognizes is not known. No base qualities exist here, and no much larger clone lies one base off it. The CDR3 covers 15 residues, taking in both the cysteine and the phenylalanine. Only the CDR3 DNA is retained, 45 bases long and in frame from the first base. V has 5 bases trimmed and J has 4 bases trimmed; junction bases matching no gene number 10. The germline V gene (reference sequence) supplies CDR1 MNHEY and CDR2 SMNVEV.

Input material: CD4+ T cells from PBMCs. This sequence originates from a human donor with sarcoidosis (Löfgren's syndrome or another form), or a control subject (not recorded which). The chain couples TRBV27 to TRBJ2-7; 8 bases in the middle match TRBD2. CDR3 protein: CASSKGVSGIYEQYF. The bases are TGTGCCAGCAGTAAAGGGGTTAGCGGGATTTACGAGCAGTACTTC.